This T cell receptor (beta chain) was sequenced during a study of shared clonotypes between healthy human individuals. Study as a whole: In total, the donors were a couple of women and three men aged 18 to 49.

As processed by the authors: In the immunoSEQ data, sequences were junction-only and lacked quality scores, so filtering differed. The data were produced by immunoSEQ multiplex PCR, yet TCRdb's version contains in-frame clones alone and is incomplete. D and trimming come from the DNA, and the V and J calls and clone size come from that table. The sample lists approximately 980,000 clones; about three quarters were seen once. In germline, CDR1 is GTSNPN, CDR2 SVGIG (reference sequence). The CDR3 loop spans 14 amino acids. With V trimmed by 3 bases and J by 12 bases, 13 bases remained unmatched. Adults of Caucasian background living in Nashville, Tennessee made up all donors.

The TCR comes from a man younger than 30 in good health. What was sequenced was memory CD4+ T cells sorted from blood. Noted subset: CD45RA-negative fraction. The chain carries TRBV30 and TRBJ2-1; 8 bases match TRBD2. For the CDR3, the DNA is TGTGCCTGGAGCTCAGGGACTAGGGGTGGTTGGCAGTTCTTC. This translates into CAWSSGTRGGWQFF.